Listed below are T cell receptor beta chains from one sample, sequenced in a study of blood T cell repertoires in COVID-19. Produced via immunoSEQ multiplex PCR; TCRdb's table is partial and in-frame only. The table has roughly 70,000 clones, about 73% seen once. The sample comprised peripheral blood. Receptor source: a woman aged 65 to 85 with acute or convalescent COVID-19. Each CDR3 is given with its conserved first and last residue. A D gene is named only where the DNA matches it firmly. Not every row has a clone size; where given, it reads once, few, many or a size class.

abundance	v_gene	j_gene	d_gene	len	CDR3nt	CDR3aa
NA	TRBV7-2	TRBJ2-7	NA	12	TGTGCCAGCAGCTCCACAGGCTACGAGCAGTACTTC	CASSSTGYEQYF
NA	TRBV6-5	TRBJ2-7	NA	14	TGTGCCAGCAGTTACTCGGGCCTACAATACGAGCAGTACTTC	CASSYSGLQYEQYF
NA	TRBV18	TRBJ2-6	NA	15	TGTGCCAGCTCACTTTCTCGCTCTGGGGCCAACGTCCTGACTTTC	CASSLSRSGANVLTF
NA	TRBV6-2/TRBV6-3	TRBJ1-2	TRBD1	18	TGTGCCAGCAGTTCTACCTTTGGACAGGACTATTATAACTATGGCTACACCTTC	CASSSTFGQDYYNYGYTF
NA	TRBV14	TRBJ1-6	NA	15	TGTGCCAGCAGCCAAGATCCCCAGTCAATCTCACCCCTCCACTTT	CASSQDPQSISPLHF
NA	TRBV6-6	TRBJ1-6	TRBD1	15	TGTGCCAGCAGTTACGAGCCGGGACAGGGGCAACCCCTCCACTTT	CASSYEPGQGQPLHF
few	TRBV21-1	TRBJ2-3	NA	17	TGTGCCAGCAGCGTTACACTCCCGGGACTCCCCACAGATACGCAGTATTTT	CASSVTLPGLPTDTQYF
NA	TRBV11-2	TRBJ1-1	NA	14	TGTGCCAGCGGGTCCCCCGGGGGGAGGACTGAAGCTTTCTTT	CASGSPGGRTEAFF
NA	TRBV5-6	TRBJ2-3	TRBD1	13	TGTGCCAGCAGCTTACAGGGGGGAGATACGCAGTATTTT	CASSLQGGDTQYF
NA	TRBV6-2/TRBV6-3	TRBJ2-2	TRBD2	15	TGTGCCAGCAGTCCCGGACTAGCGGGGACCGGGGAGCTGTTTTTT	CASSPGLAGTGELFF
NA	TRBV11-2	TRBJ2-2	NA	16	TGTGCCAGCAGCTCCCGTGAGACAATGAACACCGGGGAGCTGTTTTTT	CASSSRETMNTGELFF
NA	TRBV27	TRBJ2-2	TRBD2	15	TGTGCCACTGGGAATGGACTAGCATTGGGCGGGGAGCTGTTTTTT	CATGNGLALGGELFF
NA	TRBV27	TRBJ1-6	NA	13	TGTGCCAGCAGCCGAGACGGGTATTCACCCCTCCACTTT	CASSRDGYSPLHF
once	TRBV10-2	TRBJ2-7	NA	14	TGCGCCAGCTCCCGGAGAGACGGAACCTACGAGCAGTACTTC	CASSRRDGTYEQYF
few	TRBV9	TRBJ1-4	TRBD1	15	TGTGCCAGCAGCGTAGGTGACAGGGCTTATGAAAAACTGTTTTTT	CASSVGDRAYEKLFF
NA	TRBV9	TRBJ2-3	TRBD1	16	TGTGCCAGCAGCGTAGCTGAGGGGGCCGGCGCAGATACGCAGTATTTT	CASSVAEGAGADTQYF
NA	TRBV5-1	TRBJ2-5	NA	15	TGCGCCAGCAGCTTGGACCCGGGGGTGAAAGGGACCCAGTACTTC	CASSLDPGVKGTQYF
NA	TRBV6-6	TRBJ2-7	TRBD1	16	TGTGCCAGCAGTCCCGGGACAGGTATCCTCTCCTACGAGCAGTACTTC	CASSPGTGILSYEQYF
NA	TRBV5-1	TRBJ1-2	NA	14	TGCGCCAGCAGCTTGGGCCCCACAGGTGCCAGCTACACCTTC	CASSLGPTGASYTF
NA	TRBV7-9	TRBJ2-5	TRBD1	15	TGTGCCAGCAGCTTAGGGACAGGCACTTCGGAGACCCAGTACTTC	CASSLGTGTSETQYF
NA	TRBV5-4	TRBJ1-1	NA	15	TGTGCCAGCAGCGGCCGGGGACGGACTAACGCTGAAGCTTTCTTT	CASSGRGRTNAEAFF
NA	TRBV19	TRBJ1-1	NA	14	TGTGCCAGTAGTATAGACCCGGGACAATCTGAAGCTTTCTTT	CASSIDPGQSEAFF
few	TRBV19	TRBJ2-2	TRBD1	16	TGTGCCAGTAGTAGATCCGGGACAGCCCTCACCGGGGAGCTGTTTTTT	CASSRSGTALTGELFF
NA	TRBV5-6	TRBJ1-2	TRBD1	13	TGTGCCAGCAGCCCGACAGGGTATGGTGGCTACACCTTC	CASSPTGYGGYTF
NA	TRBV19	TRBJ1-6	TRBD1	15	TGTGCCAGTAGTCTACGGACAGGGTATGATTCACCCCTCCACTTT	CASSLRTGYDSPLHF
few	TRBV6-4	TRBJ2-1	TRBD2	16	TGTGCCAGCAGCTTTCTCCCGGGACTAGCGGGAAATGAGCAGTTCTTC	CASSFLPGLAGNEQFF
NA	TRBV19	TRBJ2-7	NA	15	TGTGCCAGTAGTATTTCGGACACCCCTTCCTACGAGCAGTACTTC	CASSISDTPSYEQYF
NA	TRBV5-1	TRBJ1-2	NA	13	TGCGCCAGCAGCCCCGATAGCTACCCGGGGAGGACCTTC	CASSPDSYPGRTF
NA	TRBV9	TRBJ2-1	TRBD2	16	TGTGCCAGCAGCTCCCGACTAGCGGACTCCTACAATGAGCAGTTCTTC	CASSSRLADSYNEQFF
NA	TRBV5-4	TRBJ1-1	TRBD1	15	TGTGCCAGCAGCCACCGACAGGGAGTAGAAACTGAAGCTTTCTTT	CASSHRQGVETEAFF
few	TRBV11-1	TRBJ1-6	TRBD1	15	TGTGCCAGCAGTTTAACAGGGGGCGGCAATTCACCCCTCCACTTT	CASSLTGGGNSPLHF
NA	TRBV11-2	TRBJ1-1	NA	14	TGTGCCAGCAGCTTAGGGACAGCGGTTTCCGAAGCTTTCTTT	CASSLGTAVSEAFF
NA	TRBV28	TRBJ1-4	TRBD1	15	TGTGCCAGCAGTTTCCAACAGGGGGCAGGGGAAAAACTGTTTTTT	CASSFQQGAGEKLFF
once	TRBV7-2	TRBJ1-2	NA	14	TGTGCCAGCAGCTACGTACAGGGAAACTATGGCTACACCTTC	CASSYVQGNYGYTF
NA	TRBV7-3	TRBJ2-2	NA	17	TGTGCCAGCAGCTTAACGAGGAGTAGCGGGAACACCGGGGAGCTGTTTTTT	CASSLTRSSGNTGELFF
once	TRBV6-1	TRBJ1-2	NA	16	TGTGCCAGCAGTGGCCCTACTCGGGATCGAGGAAATGGCTACACCTTC	CASSGPTRDRGNGYTF